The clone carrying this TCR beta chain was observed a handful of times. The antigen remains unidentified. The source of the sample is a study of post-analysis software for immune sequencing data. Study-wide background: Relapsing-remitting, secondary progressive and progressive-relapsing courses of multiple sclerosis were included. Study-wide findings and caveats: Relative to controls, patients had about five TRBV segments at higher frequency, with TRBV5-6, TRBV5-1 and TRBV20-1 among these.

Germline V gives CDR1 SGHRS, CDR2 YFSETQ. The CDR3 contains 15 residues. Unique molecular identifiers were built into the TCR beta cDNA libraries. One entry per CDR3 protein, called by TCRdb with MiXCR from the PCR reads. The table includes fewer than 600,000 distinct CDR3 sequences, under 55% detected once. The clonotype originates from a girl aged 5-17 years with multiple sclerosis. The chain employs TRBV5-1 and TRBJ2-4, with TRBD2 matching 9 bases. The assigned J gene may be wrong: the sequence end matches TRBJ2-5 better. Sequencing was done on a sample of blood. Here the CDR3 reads CASSLASSGEETQYF. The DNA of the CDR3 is TGCGCCAGCAGCTTGGCGTCTAGCGGGGAGGAGACCCAGTACTTC.